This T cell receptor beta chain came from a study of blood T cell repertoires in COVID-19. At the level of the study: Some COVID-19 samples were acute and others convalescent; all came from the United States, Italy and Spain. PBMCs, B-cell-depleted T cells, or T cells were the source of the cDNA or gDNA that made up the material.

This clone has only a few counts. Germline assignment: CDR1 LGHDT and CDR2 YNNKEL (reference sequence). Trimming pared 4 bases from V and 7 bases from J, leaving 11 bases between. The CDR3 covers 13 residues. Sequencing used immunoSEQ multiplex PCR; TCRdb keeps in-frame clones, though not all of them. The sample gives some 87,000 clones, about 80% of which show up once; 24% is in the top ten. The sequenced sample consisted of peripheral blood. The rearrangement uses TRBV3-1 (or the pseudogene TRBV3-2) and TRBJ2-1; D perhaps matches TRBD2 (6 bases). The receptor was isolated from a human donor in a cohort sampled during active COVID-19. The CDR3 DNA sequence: TGTGCCAGCAGCCTACGACTAGTAAATGAGCAGTTCTTC. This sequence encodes CASSLRLVNEQFF.